The source of this T cell receptor (beta chain) is a study of cytomegalovirus exposure and HLA in healthy donors listed by TCRdb under 2017. Study-wide context: In an earlier analysis of roughly 500 of the donors, around 300 Gb of sequence data and approximately 120 million unique TCR beta sequences from about 180 million T cells were reported. Because of strong linkage in the cohort, roughly five DR-DQ haplotypes were treated as single units for association and clustering. To decide whether each TCR beta V gene segment behaved as functional or pseudogenic, an earlier analysis of several hundred of the donors relied on high-throughput TCR beta sequencing. Rather than using new phenotypic data, the later analysis identified candidate immune exposures from TCR beta sequences and from how often those sequences occurred across donors. All discovery cohort repertoires had been generated on a single sequencing platform. Among the roughly 390 genotyped donors, approximately 76% belonged to the genetic ancestry cluster associated with self-reported Caucasian donors. HLA typing covered class I and class II loci at four-digit resolution. The study aimed to test whether signatures of past pathogen exposure could be identified by cataloging public T cell receptors. Genome-wide SNP genotypes for about 65% of the 666 donors were used in a later genetic analysis, which treated that subset as a discovery cohort. Besides the first cohort of roughly 700 subjects, a separate validation cohort made up of 90 to 150 different subjects was used. High-throughput TCR immunosequencing, statistical association of individual TCRs with disease status, and machine learning were combined to predict cytomegalovirus infection status. The study profiled the T cell repertoires of hundreds of subjects by immunosequencing and related them to cytomegalovirus serostatus. An early release that covered 500 to 800 HLA-typed donors contained around 330 gigabases of sequencing data and 85 million to 100 million unique TCR sequences. Among roughly 400 genotyped donors of the cohort, an average of approximately 240,000 unique TCR beta nucleotide sequences was sequenced per donor, of which 15% to 20% were non-productive. Donor age, sex, ethnicity and CMV serostatus were collected together with the repertoire data. In a later analysis, previously published TCR beta repertoires from 550 to 700 donors were re-analyzed and high-resolution HLA genotyping was added so that TCR occurrence patterns could be studied. The number of typed donors differed by locus: about 620-630 for A, B, C, DRB1 and DQB1; approximately 520 for DQA1; approximately 600 for DPA1; and roughly 470 for DPB1. Overall results and qualifications from the work: The study gave a list of some 150 TCR beta chains associated with cytomegalovirus. The classifier was reported to diagnose cytomegalovirus status with high specificity and sensitivity in both the original cohort and the validation cohort. Sequencing depth was assumed to be roughly uniform across donors in the presence/absence analyses, though that assumption may not hold. In a later analysis, some 17,000 TCR beta sequences were associated with specific HLA alleles at a false discovery rate of 0.05. A cluster of highly shared sequence variants was judged likely to represent a technical artifact of the sequencing pipeline. Most TCR sequences were seen in very few donors, while some public TCRs were found in many individuals. A further reported finding was that TCR beta sequences accurately predicted the HLA-A and HLA-B alleles for most subjects in the first cohort. HLA typing was unavailable for some donors at each locus, so association tests used only the typed subset. It was suggested by the authors that the approach could potentially be generalized to other disease states and immunological phenotypes. According to a later analysis, parvovirus B19, influenza, CMV and Epstein-Barr virus appeared linked to several top co-occurrence clusters. Immune exposure information for the cohort was limited to CMV serostatus. Correlated functional status among segregating V segments might be attributable to linkage disequilibrium, but an unknown experimental factor could not be ruled out. According to a later genetic analysis, donors in an Asian-associated ancestry cluster had fewer N-insertions in productive TCRs than the approximately 630-donor mean. In a later analysis, HLA-associated TCR beta chains were found to be more clonally expanded and to have lower generation probabilities than equally common non-associated chains. In this cohort, only TCR beta chains were sequenced, and detectable features were limited by the absence of alpha or paired-chain data. Assigning TCR associations to individual alleles was difficult when HLA alleles, especially DR and DQ, strongly co-occurred. The earlier analysis of almost 600 of the donors excluded approximately 15 rarely observed V segments, including chromosome 9 orphons, because counts were too low. An association between a missense DCLRE1C variant and V-gene and J-gene trimming of TCR beta chains was found in a later genetic analysis and replicated in an independent cohort. In an earlier analysis of about 600 of the donors, most TCR beta V segments appeared in productive rearrangements about 87% or about 30% of the time, broadly matching IMGT annotations. According to a later analysis, TCR association rates differed among HLA loci, with DRB1 alleles showing the most associated TCRs and HLA-C alleles showing the fewest. Some IMGT-functional V segments, including TRBV6-2 and TRBV6-3, could not be told apart with the 87-base-pair reads, so those segments were excluded. In vitro tests confirmed that a few of the cytomegalovirus-associated TCR beta chains recognize cytomegalovirus antigens. In a later analysis, most CMV-associated TCR beta chains were found to appear HLA-restricted, with HLA associations seemingly driven largely by CMV exposure.

Its CDR3 holds 15 amino acids, cysteine through phenylalanine. The read is trimmed to its CDR3 DNA, 45 bases read in frame from base 1. From V the trimming removes 2 bases and from J it removes 7 bases, while the gene matches leave 8 bases of the junction unaccounted for. The germline V gene specifies SGHRS as CDR1 and YFSETQ as CDR2. The cohort comprised 670 or so healthy bone marrow donors. Cohort members were all nominally healthy when sampled, although unrecorded immune exposures were likely present. The donor was CMV seropositive and belonged to the group of 250 to 300 seropositive cohort members. Each donor provided a peripheral blood sample, and peripheral blood mononuclear cells were used for TCR beta sequencing. Genomic DNA was extracted from the blood cell samples with the Qiagen DNeasy Blood Extraction Kit. Libraries came from the immunoSEQ multiplex PCR assay. The multiplex PCR relied on a mix of 60 forward primers for TCR Vbeta segments and 13 reverse primers for TCR Jbeta segments. Amplification of the CDR3 region of rearranged TCR beta genes was performed with a multiplex PCR assay on genomic DNA. The amplified TCR beta libraries were sequenced on the Illumina HiSeq System as 87-base-pair reads. In the original analysis: A later analysis counted 65 million to 90 million unique TCR beta chains across the 666 repertoires, and roughly 11 million of these chains were shared by at least two donors. Raw reads were error-corrected and collapsed into unique sequences with a nearest-neighbor algorithm that merged closely related sequences to remove PCR and sequencing errors. To assign V, D and J gene segments, CDR3 sequences were aligned to IMGT reference sequences. For a sequence to be retained, a match of at least six nucleotides to both a V gene segment and a J gene segment was required. A rearrangement was called productive if the CDR3 had no stop codons and remained in frame with V and J, and every other rearrangement was called non-productive. CDR3 was defined according to IMGT convention as the region running from the second conserved V-encoded cysteine to the conserved J-encoded phenylalanine. The earlier analysis of approximately 590 of the donors excluded any sequence lacking an unambiguous match to a single V gene segment. An earlier analysis of approximately 590 of the donors called V segments functional above 56.7% productive rearrangements and segregating when the between-donor standard deviation exceeded 5%. A statistical classification framework was built to diagnose cytomegalovirus status from the catalog of TCR beta chain sequences. V and J gene assignment, in a later analysis, came from comparing TCR nucleotide sequences with IMGT/GENE-DB human TR gene sequences. Using the TCRdist pipeline, a later analysis assigned CDR3 sequences along with most-parsimonious VDJ recombination scenarios. A later analysis defined each TCR beta chain by its CDR3 amino acid sequence plus V-gene family, and excluded reads lacking a unique V-gene family. In a later analysis, around 650 highly shared, low-generation-probability nucleotide sequences were removed to address suspected cross-contamination and a sequencing artifact. In a later analysis, a clonal expansion index was calculated for each public chain from normalized within-repertoire ranks of inferred template counts. In a later analysis, generation probabilities were computed with a VDJ recombination model fitted to out-of-frame rearrangements, and the resulting probabilities were checked against IGoR. In a later analysis, hypergeometric tests were used to score TCR-TCR, TCR-HLA and TCR-CMV co-occurrence, with a repertoire-size bias correction applied to TCR pairs. A later analysis estimated false discovery rates by permuting HLA or CMV assignments 20 times. In a later analysis, co-occurring TCRs were grouped using DBSCAN, with TCRdist sequence similarity added in when clustering inside HLA-allele-positive subsets. Repertoires with fewer than 30,000 or more than 120,000 public chains were left out of co-occurrence clustering, as were five repertoires with anomalous nucleotide sharing. The table was pulled from immuneACCESS by TCRdb, which kept in-frame rearrangements only. Such tables lose some clones; where checked, under half of the loss comes from unresolved V genes, and the rest has no known cause. That table supplies the V and J calls and clone size; D and trimming were determined from the DNA. Across this sample there are 150,000 to 180,000 clones, with approximately 80% seen only once. Over 5% of the sample lies in the top ten.

As for this clone: Its antigen is not yet known. Base quality data are lacking; no much larger clone is found one base away.

This TCR derives from a woman between 40 and 50 years old in good health and CMV-seropositive. The rearrangement joined TRBV5-1 to TRBJ2-5; TRBD2 agrees with 10 junctional bases. Sequencing input: PBMCs. The CDR3 protein is CASSFEREGPRTQYF. The DNA sequence is TGCGCCAGCAGCTTCGAGCGGGAGGGGCCCAGGACCCAGTACTTC.